These 15 T cell receptor beta chains were sequenced from one sample in a study of blood T cell repertoires in COVID-19. TCRdb keeps only in-frame clones here, not all; method: immunoSEQ multiplex PCR. The sample has about 180,000 clones, about 83% seen once. The material sequenced was PBMCs or T cells enriched from blood (not recorded which). The receptor source for this set is a woman between 25 and 40 years old who had recovered from COVID-19.

This clone showed up just a few times. This sample also contains other DNA sequences that code for the same CDR3. The chain has TRBV28 and TRBJ1-2; weak D call: TRBD1 (5 bases). V was pared by 6 bases and J by 0 bases, with 11 bases between. Germline V gives CDR1 MDHEN, CDR2 SYDVKM. This CDR3 region has 14 residues. CDR3 amino acids: CASSPDTTNYGYTF. For the CDR3, the DNA is TGTGCCAGCAGCCCGGACACTACTAACTATGGCTACACCTTC.

This clone was seen a few times. The CDR3 reads CASSLRGLVTEAFF. In DNA form, the CDR3 reads TGTGCCAGCAGTTTGAGGGGGCTTGTCACTGAAGCTTTCTTT. V is TRBV27 and J is TRBJ1-1, with 7 bases matching TRBD1. Germline V gene data show CDR1 as MNHEY and CDR2 as SMNVEV (reference sequence). J lost 4 bases, V lost 3 bases, and 5 bases had no gene match. CDR3 length: 14 residues.

The gene calls are TRBV5-5 and TRBJ1-5, with D unclear. The V gene's germline CDR1 is SGHKS and CDR2 YYEKEE (reference sequence). Trimming removed 2 bases at V and 2 bases at J, with 14 bases between. The CDR3 runs 16 residues. The CDR3 here is CASSFSEGEGNQPQHF. The CDR3 DNA follows: TGTGCCAGCAGCTTTTCCGAGGGAGAGGGCAATCAGCCCCAGCATTTT.

This sequence joins TRBV10-3 and TRBJ1-2, with 8 positions matching TRBD1. Germline V gene sequence: CDR1 ENHRY, CDR2 SYGVKD. The CDR3 is made up of 14 amino acids. V shed 6 bases and J 4 bases; nucleotides not matched to a gene: 7. The DNA of the CDR3 is TGTGCCATCAGCGGACAGGGAATATCCTATGGCTACACCTTC. Translated, it gives CAISGQGISYGYTF.

The rearrangement joins TRBV28 to TRBJ2-3; 10 bases match TRBD1. Germline assignment: CDR1 MDHEN and CDR2 SYDVKM. The J segment lost 1 base and the V segment lost 6 bases, leaving 4 bases of the junction unmatched. The CDR3 is made up of 15 amino acids. The CDR3 loop is CASRTGTGGTDTQYF. CDR3 coding DNA: TGTGCCAGCAGAACCGGGACAGGGGGCACAGATACGCAGTATTTT. Full variable domain (missing parts from reference TRBV28 and TRBJ2-3): DVKVTQSSRYLVKRTGEKVFLECVQDMDHENMFWYRQDPGLGLRLIYFSYDVKMKEKGDIPEGYSVSREKKERFSLILESASTNQTSMYLCASRTGTGGTDTQYFGPGTRLTVL.

This rearrangement joins TRBV5-5 to TRBJ1-2; TRBD1 might be the D (5 bases). Trimming stripped 2 bases from V and 0 bases from J, with 17 bases between. Germline CDR1 and CDR2: SGHKS and YYEKEE (reference sequence). This CDR3 is built from 17 residues. The DNA of the CDR3 is TGTGCCAGCAGCTTTCTAAACACAGGTTCCCCTAACTATGGCTACACCTTC. This sequence encodes CASSFLNTGSPNYGYTF. The entire variable domain, with the rest obtained from reference TRBV5-5 and TRBJ1-2, is as follows: DAGVTQSPTHLIKTRGQQVTLRCSPISGHKSVSWYQQVLGQGPQFIFQYYEKEERGRGNFPDRFSARQFPNYSSELNVNALLLGDSALYLCASSFLNTGSPNYGYTFGSGTRLTVV.

This clone was picked up one time. The V and J genes are TRBV7-3 and TRBJ2-1; 11 bases line up with TRBD2. The junction had 10 bases not matched to a gene; V was cut back by 5 bases and J by 7 bases. The CDR3 has 16 amino acids. Germline V gives CDR1 SGHTA, CDR2 FQGTGA. CDR3 sequence: CASSPSGTSGVNEQFF. Here the CDR3 DNA reads TGTGCCAGCAGCCCGAGCGGGACTAGCGGAGTAAATGAGCAGTTCTTC.

This chain links TRBV15 with TRBJ2-7, with D possibly matching TRBD1 (6 bases). Germline CDR1 LNHNV, CDR2 YYDKDF (reference sequence). Trimming shortened V by 4 bases and J by 5 bases, and 9 bases separated the two germline ends. This CDR3 has 12 residues. The CDR3 protein is CATSIRGDEQYF. Written as DNA, the CDR3 is TGTGCCACCAGCATCAGGGGTGACGAGCAGTACTTC.

This clone was detected a few times. The chain uses TRBV28 and TRBJ1-2, with 9 bases lining up with TRBD1. The CDR3 covers 16 residues. In germline, CDR1 is MDHEN, CDR2 SYDVKM. With V trimmed by 7 bases and J by 4 bases, 13 bases remained unmatched. The CDR3 region has the DNA TGTGCCAGCACCAAAGTACAGGGGGCGTTCGGCTATGGCTACACCTTC. Translated: CASTKVQGAFGYGYTF.

This clone was seen more than once but under ten times. The chain recombines TRBV2 with TRBJ1-6; D not resolved. Looked up from germline, CDR1 is SNHLY and CDR2 is FYNNEI. The length of the CDR3 is 11 residues. Trimming pared 8 bases from V and 10 bases from J, leaving 9 bases between. This chain's CDR3 is CASSGSSPLHF. CDR3 sequence (DNA): TGTGCCAGCTCGGGGTCCTCACCCCTCCACTTT.

The DNA for the CDR3 is TGTGCCAGTAGTCTTCTAGGATCTAACTATGGCTACACCTTC. This sequence encodes CASSLLGSNYGYTF. This rearrangement joins TRBV19 to TRBJ1-2; no definite D call. CDR1 and CDR2 from the germline V gene are LNHDA and SQIVND (reference sequence). The CDR3 is 14 residues long. Trimming left V 5 bases short and J 0 bases short, with 10 bases between.

J is TRBJ2-2 and V is TRBV3-1 (or the pseudogene TRBV3-2); 10 bases map to TRBD1. The junction had 17 bases not matched to a gene; V was cut back by 3 bases and J by 7 bases. The V gene's germline CDR1 is LGHDT and CDR2 YNNKEL (reference sequence). CDR3 length: 19 amino acids. The DNA of the CDR3 is TGTGCCAGCAGCCAGGGTAACCCGGGGACAGGGGCCTACATCGGGGAGCTGTTTTTT. This gives the protein CASSQGNPGTGAYIGELFF.

This chain connects TRBV11-3 to TRBJ2-2, with 14 positions matching TRBD2. CDR1 and CDR2 (germline): SGHNT, YENEEA. V dropped 5 bases and J dropped 7; count of bases not matched to a gene: 18. This CDR3 region has 20 residues. CDR3 DNA: TGTGCCAGCAGCCTTACGGCCCCCTGGACTAGCGGGAGGAAGTTCGGGGAGCTGTTTTTT. This encodes CASSLTAPWTSGRKFGELFF.

The sample holds a few counts of this clone. This chain links TRBV3-1 (or the pseudogene TRBV3-2) with TRBJ1-3, with D hard to call. Trimming took 3 bases from V and 14 from J, leaving 11 bases between them. The V gene's germline CDR1 is LGHDT and CDR2 YNNKEL (reference sequence). The CDR3 extends over 11 amino acids. The CDR3 protein is CASSHNAGLYF. CDR3 nucleotide sequence: TGTGCCAGCAGCCACAATGCAGGTTTATATTTT.

The gene calls are TRBV3-1 (or the pseudogene TRBV3-2) and TRBJ2-6; D is possibly TRBD2 (6 bases). Trimming removed 4 bases at V and 0 bases at J, with 13 bases between. This CDR3 contains 17 residues. Germline values: CDR1 LGHDT, CDR2 YNNKEL (reference sequence). The CDR3 reads CASSPRGLISGANVLTF. The CDR3 DNA is TGTGCCAGCAGCCCCCGGGGGTTGATCTCTGGGGCCAACGTCCTGACTTTC.